These 31 T cell receptor beta chains share one sample of origin, sequenced in a study of Ad26.COV2.S vaccination and SARS-CoV-2 variants. The assay was immunoSEQ multiplex PCR, and TCRdb's table has in-frame clones only and misses some. Among roughly 240,000 clones listed, roughly 90% were seen once. Treatment here: roughly 18 received Ad26.COV2.S at low or high dose, single or two shots; about five received placebo; per-sample allocation not given. On day 63 after the first injection, vaccine and placebo recipients gave samples. Specimen: peripheral blood, collected in a trial of Ad26.COV2.S vaccine versus placebo. Source of these receptors: a person aged 18-60 years who received the Ad26.COV2.S COVID-19 vaccine or a placebo.

V gene TRBV7-9 combines with J gene TRBJ2-5, with D possibly matching TRBD2 (6 bases). CDR1 and CDR2 from the germline V gene are SEHNR and FQNEAQ (reference sequence). CDR3 length equals 14 residues. V lost 3 bases, J lost 9 bases, and 17 bases lay in between. The CDR3 region is CASSFGTDQAAQYF. The CDR3 DNA is TGTGCCAGCAGCTTCGGGACTGACCAGGCGGCCCAGTACTTC.

The V and J genes are TRBV18 and TRBJ2-4; D gene uncertain. This CDR3 has 14 residues. Deletions cut 8 bases from V and 0 bases from J, with 11 bases between. The germline V gene encodes CDR1 KGHSH and CDR2 LQKENI. In DNA, the CDR3 is TGTGCCAGCACCTTCGACCTAGCCAAAAACATTCAGTACTTC. Protein sequence: CASTFDLAKNIQYF.

The chain is built from TRBV28 and TRBJ1-5; D is possibly TRBD1 (6 bases). CDR1 is MDHEN and CDR2 is SYDVKM in the germline V gene. V lost 1 base to trimming and J lost 11 bases, with 15 bases between them. The CDR3 consists of 14 residues. This CDR3 is CASSLFQAPGAQHF. For the CDR3, the DNA is TGTGCCAGCAGTTTATTCCAGGCCCCAGGGGCCCAGCATTTT.

The V gene is TRBV19, the J gene TRBJ2-7; D is undetermined. Trimming stripped 8 bases from V and 5 bases from J, with 10 bases between. Germline lookup yields CDR1 LNHDA and CDR2 SQIVND (reference sequence). The CDR3 contains 11 residues. CDR3 nucleotides: TGTGCCAGTCACTACAGCCACGAGCAGTACTTC. Protein product: CASHYSHEQYF. The full variable domain, with the rest looked up from reference TRBV19 and TRBJ2-7, is DGGITQSPKYLFRKEGQNVTLSCEQNLNHDAMYWYRQDPGQGLRLIYYSQIVNDFQKGDIAEGYSVSREKKESFPLTVTSAQKNPTAFYLCASHYSHEQYFGPGTRLTVT.

V is TRBV6-2 or TRBV6-3 and J is TRBJ2-1; perhaps TRBD1 as D (6 bases). This CDR3 contains 17 residues. CDR1 is MNHEY, CDR2 SVGEGT, per germline. V gave up 6 bases and J gave up 0 bases, with 18 bases separating them. The CDR3 sequence: CASSPGQFTSSYNEQFF. The CDR3 nucleotides are TGTGCCAGCAGCCCTGGACAGTTCACGAGCTCCTACAATGAGCAGTTCTTC.

This clone appeared a single time. This chain joins TRBV7-8 and TRBJ2-2, with D unresolved. The V end was cut by 1 base, the J end by 4 bases, with 13 bases between. The V gene's germline CDR1 is SGHVS and CDR2 FQNEAQ. The length of the CDR3 is 16 residues. CDR3 in DNA: TGTGCCAGCAGCTTAGGGGGTGGTATGGGCACCGGGGAGCTGTTTTTT. Residues: CASSLGGGMGTGELFF.

This clone has just a few counts. This sequence joins TRBV19 and TRBJ1-5; tentatively, D is TRBD1 (5 bases). CDR3 length equals 16 residues. Trimming left V 5 bases short and J 1 base short, with 15 bases between. CDR1 is LNHDA, CDR2 SQIVND, per germline (reference sequence). CDR3 DNA sequence: TGTGCCAGTAGTGCCCAAACAGGTCCGAGCAATCAGCCCCAGCATTTT. Amino acids: CASSAQTGPSNQPQHF.

The rearrangement joins TRBV2 to TRBJ2-5; D is unresolved. Germline values: CDR1 SNHLY, CDR2 FYNNEI. V was clipped by 7 bases and J by 4 bases, with 13 bases between them. The CDR3 totals 13 residues. CDR3 DNA: TGTGCCAGCACCGACACCTCCCCAGAGACCCAGTACTTC. The encoded protein is CASTDTSPETQYF.

The V call is TRBV19, the J call TRBJ2-1; 7 bases are a match to TRBD1. The germline V gene has CDR1 LNHDA and CDR2 SQIVND (reference sequence). After removal of 10 bases from V and 8 bases from J, the junction contained 5 bases not matched to a gene. CDR3 size: 11 residues. For the CDR3, the DNA is TGTGCCACCCGACAGGGCTATGAGCAGTTCTTC. It specifies CATRQGYEQFF.

The rearrangement joins TRBV7-2 to TRBJ1-2; D is perhaps TRBD1 (5 bases). This CDR3 spans 14 amino acids. Germline V lookup: CDR1 SGHTA, CDR2 FQGNSA. V lost 5 bases and J 5 bases, leaving 15 bases between the germline ends. The CDR3 nucleotides read TGTGCCAGCAGCAGCCGGGACGGAAGATATGGCTACACCTTC. This encodes CASSSRDGRYGYTF.

This clone has just a few counts. The J gene is TRBJ1-5, the V gene TRBV21-1; the D segment call TRBD1 is taken from the table without a DNA check. TRBV21-1 is termed a pseudogene. CDR3 length: 18 residues. The CDR3 bases are TGTGCCAGCAGCAAAAAGGGGTTGGTCTGGGCCACCAATCAGCCCCAGCATTTT. Protein: CASSKKGLVWATNQPQHF.

J is TRBJ2-4 and V is TRBV4-3; TRBD1 might be the D (5 bases). The V gene lost 4 bases and the J gene lost 4 bases, with 14 bases spanning the gap. Per the germline V gene, CDR1 is LGHNA and CDR2 is YSLEER. This CDR3 region has 15 residues. This CDR3 reads CASSPNRGRKNIQYF. CDR3 DNA sequence: TGCGCCAGCAGCCCTAATAGGGGCAGAAAAAACATTCAGTACTTC.

The V gene is TRBV28, the J gene TRBJ2-7, with D possibly TRBD2 on 7 matching bases. CDR3 length: 15 amino acids. Germline V gene data show CDR1 as MDHEN and CDR2 as SYDVKM. With 2 bases removed from V and 3 bases from J, the gap between germline ends came to 14 bases. Written as DNA, the CDR3 is TGTGCCAGCAGTTTACCTAAGGGGGGGGTCTACGAGCAGTACTTC. It codes for CASSLPKGGVYEQYF.

The V call is TRBV3-1 (or the pseudogene TRBV3-2), the J call TRBJ2-5; D is possibly TRBD1 or TRBD2 (6 bases each). The CDR3 runs to 15 residues. Germline CDR1 and CDR2: LGHDT and YNNKEL (reference sequence). The V end lost 1 base, the J end lost 1 base, and 10 bases lay between the germline ends. The CDR3 loop is CASSQGWGAQETQYF. In nucleotides, the CDR3 is TGTGCCAGCAGCCAAGGGTGGGGGGCCCAAGAGACCCAGTACTTC.

The chain links TRBV5-6 to TRBJ2-7, with TRBD1 identical over 9 bases. V shed 2 bases and J 5 bases; nucleotides not matched to a gene: 14. The CDR3 sequence is 17 residues long. Germline V gives CDR1 SGHDT, CDR2 YYEEEE. CDR3 sequence: CASSFGTGWEGSHEQYF. CDR3 nucleotide sequence: TGTGCCAGCAGCTTCGGGACAGGGTGGGAAGGGTCCCACGAGCAGTACTTC. The variable domain in full, completed from reference TRBV5-6 and TRBJ2-7, reads DAGVTQSPTHLIKTRGQQVTLRCSPKSGHDTVSWYQQALGQGPQFIFQYYEEEERQRGNFPDRFSGHQFPNYSSELNVNALLLGDSALYLCASSFGTGWEGSHEQYFGPGTRLTVT.

This chain connects TRBV9 to TRBJ2-7; D unclear. There are 14 residues in the CDR3. Germline CDR1 and CDR2: SGDLS and YYNGEE. The V end was cut by 4 bases, the J end by 1 base, with 12 bases between. The CDR3 bases are TGTGCCAGCAGCCCCCACGGCAGATCCTACGAGCAGTACTTC. Its translation is CASSPHGRSYEQYF.

There are a few counts of this clone. This chain connects TRBV6-6 to TRBJ1-5, with TRBD1 as a possible D gene (5 bases). This CDR3 contains 15 residues. Between the trimmed V and J ends, which lost 5 bases and 6 bases, there was a span of 17 bases. Germline CDR1 reads MNHNY; CDR2 reads SVGAGI (reference sequence). Written as DNA, the CDR3 is TGTGCCAGCAGTGGCGTTAGCCAGGGAGCTCAGCCCCAGCATTTT. Its protein product is CASSGVSQGAQPQHF.

The chain employs TRBV5-1 and TRBJ2-7; D ambiguous. Germline CDR1 is SGHRS and CDR2 is YFSETQ. V lost 3 bases to trimming and J lost 3 bases, with 4 bases between them. The CDR3 spans 11 residues. Here the CDR3 DNA reads TGCGCCAGCAGCTCCAACTACGAGCAGTACTTC. Protein: CASSSNYEQYF. The full variable domain, with the rest looked up from reference TRBV5-1 and TRBJ2-7, is KAGVTQTPRYLIKTRGQQVTLSCSPISGHRSVSWYQQTPGQGLQFLFEYFSETQRNKGNFPGRFSGRQFSNSRSEMNVSTLELGDSALYLCASSSNYEQYFGPGTRLTVT.

The chain recombines TRBV6-1 with TRBJ1-5; D uncertain. This CDR3 contains 14 residues. Per the germline V gene, CDR1 is MNHNS and CDR2 is SASEGT. V was cut by 2 bases and J by 4 bases, with 9 bases left in between. The CDR3 nucleotides read TGTGCCAGCAGTGAAACGGCCGGGAATCAGCCCCAGCATTTT. This codes for CASSETAGNQPQHF.

This clone was found once. J is TRBJ2-7 and V is TRBV11-1, with 7 bases identical to TRBD1. Germline V CDR1 and CDR2: SGHAT, FQDESV (reference sequence). CDR3 length: 14 amino acids. Trimming at V came to 1 base and at J to 1 base, leaving 1 base not matched to a gene. The CDR3 DNA is TGTGCCAGCAGCTTAGGGGACAGTTCCTACGAGCAGTACTTC. The encoded protein is CASSLGDSSYEQYF.

This sequence joins TRBV6-4 and TRBJ2-3; the match to TRBD1 covers 10 bases. The CDR3 spans 15 residues. Per germline, CDR1 MRHNA and CDR2 SNTAGT. Losses at the gene ends were 4 bases for V and 1 base for J; bases not matched to a gene: 2. In nucleotides, the CDR3 is TGTGCCAGCAGTGCCGGGACAGGGGGCACAGATACGCAGTATTTT. It translates to CASSAGTGGTDTQYF.

The rearrangement joins TRBV7-9 to TRBJ2-1, with TRBD2 identical over 8 bases. The V gene's germline CDR1 is SEHNR and CDR2 FQNEAQ (reference sequence). Losses at the gene ends were 1 base for V and 4 bases for J; bases not matched to a gene: 9. CDR3 size: 17 residues. CDR3 region: CASSLGAGLGLYNEQFF. The CDR3 bases are TGTGCCAGCAGCTTAGGGGCGGGACTAGGCTTATACAATGAGCAGTTCTTC.

The chain carries TRBV13 and TRBJ2-5, with 7 bases lining up with TRBD1. Looked up from germline, CDR1 is PRHDT and CDR2 is FYEKMQ (reference sequence). CDR3 length: 13 residues. With 5 bases clipped from V and 2 bases from J, the junction kept 2 bases outside the gene matches. The CDR3 spells CASSQGQQETQYF. In DNA form, the CDR3 reads TGTGCCAGCAGCCAGGGACAGCAAGAGACCCAGTACTTC.

The chain employs TRBV5-1 and TRBJ2-1, with TRBD2 identical over 7 bases. Trimming took 3 bases from V and 8 from J; bases not matched to a gene: 11. The CDR3 sequence is 15 residues long. Germline V gene data show CDR1 as SGHRS and CDR2 as YFSETQ. This CDR3 is CASSSRTSGSHEQFF. The CDR3 region has the DNA TGCGCCAGCAGCTCCAGGACTAGTGGGTCCCATGAGCAGTTCTTC.

This clone was detected ten times or more. The chain links TRBV6-5 to TRBJ2-3; 11 bases align to TRBD2. This CDR3 spans 15 amino acids. V gave up 5 bases and J gave up 0 bases; unmatched junction bases: 1. Germline V CDR1 and CDR2: MNHEY, SVGAGI. CDR3 region: CASSRTSGSTDTQYF. In DNA, the CDR3 is TGTGCCAGCAGTCGGACTAGCGGGAGCACAGATACGCAGTATTTT.

The chain links TRBV30 to TRBJ2-7; 13 positions agree with TRBD2. The CDR3 loop spans 15 amino acids. V lost 3 bases to trimming and J lost 1 base; unmatched junction nucleotides: 3. Germline V gives CDR1 GTSNPN, CDR2 SVGIG (reference sequence). The CDR3 region is CAWRGGLAGSYEQYF. Written as DNA, the CDR3 is TGTGCCTGGAGGGGGGGACTAGCGGGGTCCTACGAGCAGTACTTC.

This chain connects TRBV5-1 to TRBJ1-1; D gene uncertain. CDR1 and CDR2 (germline): SGHRS, YFSETQ. Trimming removed 2 bases at V and 0 bases at J, with 8 bases between. The CDR3 spans 14 residues. The CDR3 sequence: CASSLGQVNTEAFF. CDR3 sequence (DNA): TGCGCCAGCAGCTTAGGGCAGGTGAACACTGAAGCTTTCTTT.

The chain is built from TRBV28 and TRBJ1-5, with D perhaps TRBD1 (5 bases). Trimming removed 1 base from V and 2 bases from J, with 12 bases in between. Germline V CDR1 and CDR2: MDHEN, SYDVKM. The CDR3 extends over 16 amino acids. In DNA, the CDR3 is TGTGCCAGCAGTTTATATCGGGGGGGTGGCAATCAGCCCCAGCATTTT. This translates into CASSLYRGGGNQPQHF.

V and J are TRBV7-9 and TRBJ2-1, with 7 bases matching TRBD2. The CDR3 is 13 amino acids. Germline loops: CDR1 SEHNR, CDR2 FQNEAQ (reference sequence). V lost 8 bases and J lost 6; bases outside the gene matches: 7. CDR3 sequence (DNA): TGTGCCAGCGGGGTAGCGGGCGTCAATGAGCAGTTCTTC. Translated, it gives CASGVAGVNEQFF.

The rearrangement joins TRBV7-2 to TRBJ2-1; 7 nucleotides match TRBD2. The junction had 10 bases not matched to a gene; V was cut back by 7 bases and J by 4 bases. Germline assignment: CDR1 SGHTA and CDR2 FQGNSA. The CDR3 length is 15 residues. Written as DNA, the CDR3 is TGTGCCAGCACCCCCAGCCTAGCGGATTACAATGAGCAGTTCTTC. Its protein product is CASTPSLADYNEQFF.

As DNA, the CDR3 is TGTGCCAGCAGCTTACAATTAGACAATGAGCAGTTCTTC. Translation: CASSLQLDNEQFF. This rearrangement joins TRBV7-9 to TRBJ2-1, with unresolved D. CDR1 SEHNR and CDR2 FQNEAQ come from the germline V gene (reference sequence). V gave up 2 bases and J gave up 5 bases, with 7 bases separating them. The CDR3 has 13 amino acids.